The following is a T cell receptor beta chain sequence with its context. The data derive from a study of CD8+CD57+ T cells in acquired aplastic anemia. CDR1 is ENHRY, CDR2 SYGVKD, per germline. This CDR3 is 15 amino acids long. With 10 bases removed from V and 0 bases from J, the gap between germline ends came to 19 bases. Only patients with CD8+CD57+ cell expansion on flow cytometry were chosen for sequencing. TCR beta VDJ and CDR3 profiling used genomic DNA as template. TCRdb recomputed calls from the reads with MiXCR, one row per CDR3 protein. The sample contains roughly 160,000 distinct CDR3 sequences, about two thirds of which appear only once.

The sequence was obtained from a human donor with aplastic anemia. Sequencing used sorted CD4+, CD8+, or CD8+CD57+ T cells (not recorded which) from PBMCs. J is TRBJ2-7 and V is TRBV10-3; D not resolved. The CDR3 here is CASTKSARNSYEQYF. Written as DNA, the CDR3 is TGTGCCAGCACCAAATCCGCCAGGAACTCCTACGAGCAGTACTTC.